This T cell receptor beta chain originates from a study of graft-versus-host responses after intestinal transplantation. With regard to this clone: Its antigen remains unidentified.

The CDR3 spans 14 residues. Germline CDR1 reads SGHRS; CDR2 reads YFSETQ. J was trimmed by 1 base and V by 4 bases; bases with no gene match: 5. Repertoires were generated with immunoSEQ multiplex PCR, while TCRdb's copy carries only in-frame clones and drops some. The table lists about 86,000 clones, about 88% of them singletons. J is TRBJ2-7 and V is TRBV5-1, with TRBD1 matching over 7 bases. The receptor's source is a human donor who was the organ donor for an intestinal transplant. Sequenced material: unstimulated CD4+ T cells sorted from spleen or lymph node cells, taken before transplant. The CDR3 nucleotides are TGCGCCAGCAGCCAGTGGACAGGATCCTACGAGCAGTACTTC. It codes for CASSQWTGSYEQYF.